The text below deals with one TCR beta chain. This CDR3 region has 15 residues. Trimming took 7 bases from V and 4 from J, leaving 17 bases between them. Germline-derived CDR1 and CDR2 are ENHRY and SYGVKD. The record originates from a study of blood T cell repertoires in COVID-19. TCRdb's copy holds only in-frame clones and misses some; the assay was immunoSEQ multiplex PCR. The table lists around 180,000 clones, 60% to 80% of them singletons. The sequence derives from a man between 60 and 70 years old with active or convalescent COVID-19. The sequenced sample consisted of peripheral blood. The chain joins TRBV10-3 to TRBJ2-1, with D perhaps matching TRBD2 (6 bases). The CDR3 loop is CAINGSGRRYNEQFF. CDR3 DNA: TGTGCCATCAATGGTTCCGGGAGAAGGTACAATGAGCAGTTCTTC.